This is a list of T cell receptor beta chains from one sample in a study of molecular identifiers for immune sequencing clone quantification. MiXCR, applied by TCRdb to the PCR reads, yields one record per CDR3 protein. The sample holds 350,000 or so distinct CDR3 sequences; about 21% are singletons and the top ten take under 0.95%. Sequenced: naive CD8+ T cells from blood, with Jurkat cell RNA spiked in. These receptors were taken from a human donor in good health. Some libraries in this study had Jurkat cell RNA spiked in. CDR3s include the opening cysteine and the closing phenylalanine or tryptophan. The D gene is left open where the match is weak. Only some rows state a clone size, as once, few, many or a class for expanded clones.

cdr3_length,j_call,clone_size,v_call,d_call,cdr3_nt,cdr3_aa
13,TRBJ2-7,few,TRBV20-1,.,TGCAGTGCCGCCAGGGATTCCACCTACGAGCAGTACTTC,CSAARDSTYEQYF
15,TRBJ1-1,.,TRBV10-1,.,TGCGCCAGCAGTGAAAGATTGGAGTTGAACACTGAAGCTTTCTTT,CASSERLELNTEAFF
14,TRBJ2-7,few,TRBV11-2,.,TGTGCCAGCAGCCCCGACAGGAACGCCTACGAGCAGCACTTC,CASSPDRNAYEQHF
17,TRBJ2-6,many,TRBV27,TRBD1,TGTGCCAGCAGTTTTGGGACAGTACAATTCGGGGCCAACGTCCTGACTTTC,CASSFGTVQFGANVLTF
15,TRBJ1-1,many,TRBV7-9,.,TGTGCCAGCAGCTTAGCACAGGGACTGGACACTGAAGCTTTCTTT,CASSLAQGLDTEAFF
11,TRBJ2-7,.,TRBV12-3/TRBV12-4,.,TGTGCCTGCAGCAGGGGCTACGAGCAGTACTTC,CACSRGYEQYF
15,TRBJ1-1,many,TRBV29-1,.,TGCAGCGTTGATCCTTCAGGTATCATGAACACTGAAGCTTTCTTT,CSVDPSGIMNTEAFF
16,TRBJ1-3,many,TRBV14,.,TGTGCCAGCAGCCAAACTGGATGGGTCTCTGGAAACACCATATATTTT,CASSQTGWVSGNTIYF
15,TRBJ1-1,many,TRBV7-9,.,TGTGCCAGCAGCTTAGGTCTGGGACTGAACACTGAAGCTTTCTTT,CASSLGLGLNTEAFF
15,TRBJ2-7,.,TRBV7-9,TRBD2,TGTGCCAGCAGCTCAGCGGGAGGTCATTCCTACGAGCAGTACTTC,CASSSAGGHSYEQYF
15,TRBJ2-7,.,TRBV11-2,TRBD1,TGTGCCAGCAGCCCCATACCCGGGACAGCTAAGGAGCAGTACTTC,CASSPIPGTAKEQYF
14,TRBJ2-3,many,TRBV29-1,TRBD2,TGCAGCGCCGATAGCGGGGGGGCAACAGATACGCAGTATTTT,CSADSGGATDTQYF
15,TRBJ2-3,many,TRBV4-1,.,TGCGCCAGCAGCCAAGGTACCCTGGGTGGAGATACGCAGTATTTT,CASSQGTLGGDTQYF
11,TRBJ1-1,many,TRBV7-9,.,TGTGCCAGCAGCTTACTAGGGGAAGCTTTCTTT,CASSLLGEAFF
15,TRBJ2-3,few,TRBV27,.,TGTGCCAGCAGTTTAGCGGCAACTAGCACAGATACGCAGTATTTT,CASSLAATSTDTQYF
16,TRBJ2-3,many,TRBV7-9,.,TGTGCCAGCAGCTTAGTCCTCAGGGCTGGGGCAGATACGCAGTATTTT,CASSLVLRAGADTQYF
15,TRBJ2-7,.,TRBV28,TRBD2,TGTGCCAGCAGCCCCTCCCTAGCGGGATCCTACGAGCAGTACTTC,CASSPSLAGSYEQYF
14,TRBJ2-1,.,TRBV6-2/TRBV6-3,TRBD2,TGTGCCAGCAACCCGCTAGCGGGCTACAATGAGCAGTTCTTC,CASNPLAGYNEQFF
12,TRBJ2-3,many,TRBV12-3/TRBV12-4,.,TGTGCCAGCAGTCCCATCACAGATACGCAGTATTTT,CASSPITDTQYF
15,TRBJ2-7,.,TRBV19,TRBD2,TGTGCCAGTAGCGGGAGGACAAACCAACCCCACGAGCAGTACTTC,CASSGRTNQPHEQYF
17,TRBJ2-6,many,TRBV28,TRBD1,TGTGCCAGCAGGACCGGGACAGGGGCCCCCAGGGCCAACGTCCTGACTTTC,CASRTGTGAPRANVLTF
23,TRBJ2-3,few,TRBV23-1,TRBD2,TGCGCCAGCAGTCAATTGGGAGAAGATCGCGGGGGGTTTTTAAGGGTCTCCGGAGATACGCAGTATTTT,CASSQLGEDRGGFLRVSGDTQYF
14,TRBJ1-1,many,TRBV5-4,.,TGTGCCAGCAGCTTGGCCCAGGCGAACACTGAAGCTTTCTTT,CASSLAQANTEAFF
18,TRBJ2-3,many,TRBV12-3/TRBV12-4,.,TGTGCCAGCAGTCCCCCCGGTGGTGGGGGGACTAGCACAGATACGCAGTATTTT,CASSPPGGGGTSTDTQYF
12,TRBJ2-3,.,TRBV13,.,TGTGCCAGCAGCTTGGGGAGAGATACGCGGTATTTT,CASSLGRDTRYF